The 10 T cell receptor beta chains presented below share a single source sample, sequenced in a study of a mutant IDH1 vaccine in newly diagnosed glioma. This sample's time point: week 5, during vaccination. One vaccine dose held 300 ug of mutant IDH1 20-mer peptide and came with topical imiquimod. TCRdb keeps only in-frame clones here, not all; method: immunoSEQ multiplex PCR. The data show some 36,000 clones, roughly 76% seen once. Their antigen targets remain unknown. The specimen comprised PBMCs, sampled from a glioma patient whose treatment included an IDH1 peptide vaccine. Receptors originate from a man aged 45-65 years with glioma.

This clone showed up just a few times. The J gene is TRBJ1-1, the V gene TRBV7-2; 11 bases are a match to TRBD1. Germline V gene data show CDR1 as SGHTA and CDR2 as FQGNSA. J lost 9 bases, V lost 4 bases, and 4 bases had no gene match. This CDR3 is built from 13 residues. The chain's CDR3 is CASSSRTGGQAFF. In nucleotides, the CDR3 is TGTGCCAGCAGCTCTAGGACAGGGGGCCAAGCTTTCTTT.

Only one count was recorded for this clone. The chain employs TRBV7-2 and TRBJ1-1; D gene uncertain. The CDR3 has 14 residues. Trimming took 5 bases from V and 1 from J, leaving 11 bases between them. CDR1 is SGHTA, CDR2 FQGNSA, per germline. In nucleotides, the CDR3 is TGTGCCAGCAGCCACTATACAGAGAACACTGAAGCTTTCTTT. This translates into CASSHYTENTEAFF.

The chain couples TRBV2 to TRBJ2-2; the D is unclear. CDR1 is SNHLY and CDR2 is FYNNEI in the germline V gene. Trimming took 1 base from V and 7 from J, leaving 4 bases between them. The CDR3 sequence is 12 residues long. As DNA, the CDR3 is TGTGCCAGCAGTGAAGGGGTCGGGGAGCTGTTTTTT. Encoded protein: CASSEGVGELFF.

The CDR3 sequence: CASSQLSEKLFF. The CDR3 DNA reads as TGTGCCAGCAGTCAGTTGAGTGAAAAACTGTTTTTT. This sequence joins TRBV2 and TRBJ1-4; D uncertain. Germline lookup yields CDR1 SNHLY and CDR2 FYNNEI. The CDR3 is 12 residues long. V shed 5 bases and J shed 7 bases, with 8 bases lying between them.

The rearrangement joins TRBV19 to TRBJ2-7, with D maybe TRBD1 (6 bases). The CDR3 has 14 amino acids. Germline V gene lookup returns CDR1 LNHDA and CDR2 SQIVND (reference sequence). Trimming pared 6 bases from V and 2 bases from J, leaving 14 bases between. CDR3 coding DNA: TGTGCCAGTAGAAAAAGGACAGAACCCTACGAGCAGTACTTC. Residues: CASRKRTEPYEQYF. Full variable domain (remainder filled in from reference TRBV19 and TRBJ2-7): DGGITQSPKYLFRKEGQNVTLSCEQNLNHDAMYWYRQDPGQGLRLIYYSQIVNDFQKGDIAEGYSVSREKKESFPLTVTSAQKNPTAFYLCASRKRTEPYEQYFGPGTRLTVT.

The V gene is TRBV5-5, the J gene TRBJ1-5; D call uncertain. The CDR3 covers 14 residues. Germline V gives CDR1 SGHKS, CDR2 YYEKEE (reference sequence). V dropped 3 bases and J dropped 0 bases, with 7 bases sitting between them. The CDR3 loop reads CASSWAVSNQPQHF. The DNA of the CDR3 is TGTGCCAGCAGCTGGGCGGTTAGCAATCAGCCCCAGCATTTT.

The chain recombines TRBV5-1 with TRBJ2-5; D unclear. Trimming left V 3 bases short and J 5 bases short, with 11 bases between. Germline V gene lookup returns CDR1 SGHRS and CDR2 YFSETQ. There are 13 residues in the CDR3. In nucleotides, the CDR3 is TGCGCCAGCAGCTCTGACTTGGGGGAGACCCAGTACTTC. This encodes CASSSDLGETQYF.

V gene TRBV5-1 combines with J gene TRBJ2-2; weak D call: TRBD1 (6 bases). V lost 3 bases and J 1 base, leaving 7 bases between the germline ends. CDR1 is SGHRS and CDR2 is YFSETQ in the germline V gene. The CDR3 runs 14 residues. The CDR3 DNA follows: TGCGCCAGCAGCTCACAGGGGAACACCGGGGAGCTGTTTTTT. This codes for CASSSQGNTGELFF.

This clone was detected only a few times. J is TRBJ2-3 and V is TRBV6-5, with TRBD2 identical over 7 bases. CDR1 is MNHEY and CDR2 is SVGAGI in the germline V gene. The CDR3 extends over 14 amino acids. V lost 4 bases to trimming and J lost 10 bases; unmatched junction nucleotides: 11. The CDR3 sequence is CASSLGSGKVSQYF. Written as DNA, the CDR3 is TGTGCCAGCAGTTTAGGAAGCGGGAAGGTCTCGCAGTATTTT.

The sample holds a few counts of this clone. The chain combines TRBV6-5 with TRBJ1-1; D ambiguous. The CDR3 covers 12 residues. The V end was cut by 6 bases, the J end by 2 bases, with 7 bases between. CDR1 and CDR2 from the germline V gene are MNHEY and SVGAGI. For the CDR3, the DNA is TGTGCCAGCAGACGACTTAACACTGAAGCTTTCTTT. This codes for CASRRLNTEAFF.